This is a list of T cell receptor beta chains from one sample in a study of human T cells and chemical hapten exposure. TCRdb redid the calling of the RACE reads with MiXCR, one entry per CDR3 protein. The sample has more than 90,000 distinct CDR3 sequences; over 9.5% are singletons. Sequencing used whole blood, obtained in connection with sensitization to the hapten diphenylcyclopropenone (DPC). The receptors derive from a middle-aged woman with alopecia areata. Some clones in this sample may be carry-over from other donors' samples. Each CDR3 is given with its conserved first and last residue. Fields, in order: D gene, J gene, CDR3 length, clone size, V gene, CDR3 DNA, CDR3 protein. A D gene is named only where the DNA matches it firmly. Clone size is shown for a subset of rows, as once, few, many or a class of expanded clone.

>-|TRBJ2-3|16|medium-sized|TRBV28
TGTGCCAGCAGCTTGATCGGCCGGACTAGCACAGATACGCAGTATTTT
CASSLIGRTSTDTQYF
>-|TRBJ2-7|14|many|TRBV7-2
TGTGCCAGCAGCTTAGCGCTCGAAAGCTACGAGCAGTACTTC
CASSLALESYEQYF
>-|TRBJ1-1|16|-|TRBV20-1
TGCAGTGCTAGAGATTTCGCCCGGGGGTTGAACACTGAAGCTTTCTTT
CSARDFARGLNTEAFF
>-|TRBJ2-1|15|few|TRBV7-9
TGTGCCAGCAGCCTCGTAGTGAGCTCCTACAATGAGCAGTTCTTC
CASSLVVSSYNEQFF
>-|TRBJ2-1|13|many|TRBV24-1
TGTGCCACCAGTGATTTTCCGAACAATGAGCAGTTCTTC
CATSDFPNNEQFF
>TRBD2|TRBJ2-1|14|few|TRBV12-3/TRBV12-4
TGTGCCAGCAGCCCACGGGGGGTTTACAATGAGCAGTTCTTC
CASSPRGVYNEQFF
>-|TRBJ2-4|16|many|TRBV29-1
TGCAGCGTTGAAGAGTCGGGGAGGCTAGCCAAAAACATTCAGTACTTC
CSVEESGRLAKNIQYF
>-|TRBJ2-2|14|many|TRBV7-8
TGTGCCAGCACCAAGACAGGTCCCACCGGGGAGCTGTTTTTT
CASTKTGPTGELFF
>-|TRBJ2-1|13|few|TRBV20-1
TGCAGTGCTTCCCGGATGCAGGGAAGAGAGCAGTTCTTC
CSASRMQGREQFF
>-|TRBJ1-6|14|-|TRBV9
TGTGCCAGCAGCGTAGGATACGGGGATTCACCCCTCCACTTT
CASSVGYGDSPLHF
>TRBD1|TRBJ1-2|16|-|TRBV3-1
TGTGCCAGCAGCCACGATTACAGGGGAGCTAACTATGGCTACACCTTC
CASSHDYRGANYGYTF
>TRBD1|TRBJ1-1|14|few|TRBV7-9
TGTGCCAGCAGCTTGGCAGGGGGGAACACTGAAGCTTTCTTT
CASSLAGGNTEAFF
>-|TRBJ1-4|17|-|TRBV6-6
TGTGCCAGCAGTTACGCTTTGGGGGGAGCAACTAATGAAAAACTGTTTTTT
CASSYALGGATNEKLFF
>-|TRBJ1-2|18|-|TRBV7-9
TGTGCCAGCAGCTCCAACCGGGACCGCTCCCCATCGATCTATGGCTACACCTTC
CASSSNRDRSPSIYGYTF
>TRBD2|TRBJ2-1|19|medium-sized|TRBV5-1
TGCGCCAGCAGCTTCGGGACTAGCGGGACACCACATTTCTACAATGAGCAGTTCTTC
CASSFGTSGTPHFYNEQFF
>-|TRBJ1-2|15|-|TRBV5-5
TGTGCCAGCAGCTTGGTGGGCAGGGATTTTTCTGGCTACACCTTC
CASSLVGRDFSGYTF
>TRBD2|TRBJ2-5|20|-|TRBV6-5
TGTGCCAGCAGTTACTCTATCGGTTCGACTAGCGGGGGTCGGCGTGAGACCCAGTACTTC
CASSYSIGSTSGGRRETQYF
>-|TRBJ1-1|14|many|TRBV27
TGTGCCAGCAGTTTACAGCCGGGTTACACTGAAGCTTTCTTT
CASSLQPGYTEAFF